One sample yielded the 16 T cell receptor beta chains listed below, sequenced in a study of cytomegalovirus exposure and HLA in healthy donors. The PCR employed 60 Vbeta primers together with 13 Jbeta primers. Some clones are missing from TCRdb's copy, which holds only in-frame ones; the method was immunoSEQ multiplex PCR. The table records 250,000 to 350,000 clones, 75% to 90% of them present only once. The sequenced material came from PBMCs. These TCRs come from a man aged 40-55 years in good health and CMV-seropositive.

The V and J genes are TRBV7-9 and TRBJ1-2; the D is unclear. V lost 5 bases, J lost 2 bases, and 12 bases lay in between. CDR3 length: 14 residues. CDR1 is SEHNR, CDR2 FQNEAQ, per germline (reference sequence). The CDR3 spells CASSPRAENYGYTF. The CDR3, as DNA: TGTGCCAGCAGCCCGCGGGCAGAGAACTATGGCTACACCTTC.

This rearrangement joins TRBV7-9 to TRBJ2-7, with TRBD1 identical over 11 bases. This CDR3 region has 17 residues. From germline, CDR1 is SEHNR and CDR2 FQNEAQ (reference sequence). V was clipped by 4 bases and J by 1 base; unmatched bases: 9. The CDR3 nucleotides read TGTGCCAGCAGCTCCGGGACAGGGGGGACTAAGTCCTACGAGCAGTACTTC. This encodes CASSSGTGGTKSYEQYF.

This chain joins TRBV7-6 and TRBJ2-1; D is possibly TRBD1 (6 bases). The CDR3 contains 11 residues. V was clipped by 8 bases and J by 10 bases, with 12 bases between them. Germline loops: CDR1 SGHVS, CDR2 FNYEAQ. Here the CDR3 reads CASGHRGEQFF. CDR3 nucleotides: TGTGCCAGCGGACATAGGGGGGAGCAGTTCTTC.

This CDR3 reads CASSPLANTGELFF. CDR3 DNA sequence: TGTGCCAGCAGCCCTCTAGCGAACACCGGGGAGCTGTTTTTT. The chain couples TRBV7-8 to TRBJ2-2, with D unresolved. The CDR3 has 14 residues. Germline V gene data show CDR1 as SGHVS and CDR2 as FQNEAQ. V was trimmed by 5 bases and J by 0 bases, leaving 7 bases between them.

V and J are TRBV19 and TRBJ1-4; the match to TRBD1 covers 8 bases. The V gene's germline CDR1 is LNHDA and CDR2 SQIVND (reference sequence). Unmatched junction bases numbered 8, after V lost 5 bases and J lost 6 bases. CDR3 length: 15 amino acids. This chain's CDR3 is CASSPRQGRDEKLFF. The CDR3 DNA follows: TGTGCCAGTAGTCCCCGACAGGGGCGTGATGAAAAACTGTTTTTT.

The chain recombines TRBV5-1 with TRBJ1-1, with D tentatively TRBD1 (5 bases). With 0 bases removed from V and 0 bases from J, the gap between germline ends came to 12 bases. The germline V gene encodes CDR1 SGHRS and CDR2 YFSETQ. The CDR3 loop spans 16 amino acids. DNA for the CDR3: TGCGCCAGCAGCTTGGCCGGACACATAATGAACACTGAAGCTTTCTTT. Translation: CASSLAGHIMNTEAFF.

This clone has only one observation. This chain joins TRBV4-3 and TRBJ1-2; D is unresolved. This CDR3 is 15 amino acids long. Germline V gene data show CDR1 as LGHNA and CDR2 as YSLEER. V was cut by 4 bases and J by 2 bases, with 14 bases left in between. This CDR3 is CASSLDSEANYGYTF. The CDR3 DNA reads TGCGCCAGCAGCCTAGACTCCGAGGCCAACTATGGCTACACCTTC.

This chain connects TRBV19 to TRBJ2-7, with D possibly TRBD1 on 6 matching bases. V dropped 5 bases and J dropped 1 base, with 9 bases sitting between them. Looked up from germline, CDR1 is LNHDA and CDR2 is SQIVND (reference sequence). This CDR3 comprises 13 residues. The CDR3 loop reads CASSEQGSYEQYF. CDR3 nucleotides: TGTGCCAGTAGTGAGCAGGGGTCCTACGAGCAGTACTTC.

V gene TRBV7-2 combines with J gene TRBJ2-5; unclear D gene. This CDR3 contains 13 residues. The germline gives CDR1 SGHTA, CDR2 FQGNSA. The V end was cut by 1 base, the J end by 2 bases, with 5 bases between. CDR3 DNA sequence: TGTGCCAGCAGCTTAGGGCGGCAAGAGACCCAGTACTTC. Its translation is CASSLGRQETQYF.

This chain connects TRBV29-1 to TRBJ1-2; D unclear. Germline V gene data show CDR1 as SQVTM and CDR2 as ANQGSEA. The CDR3 length is 11 residues. V lost 6 bases, J lost 2 bases, and 7 bases lay in between. The CDR3 region is CSVRQNYGYTF. CDR3 nucleotides: TGCAGCGTCAGGCAAAACTATGGCTACACCTTC.

This clone has a single count. CDR3 bases: TGTGCCAGTAGTATTTTCACAGGGTCCTACGAGCAGTACTTC. Translation: CASSIFTGSYEQYF. V and J are TRBV19 and TRBJ2-7, with D possibly TRBD1 on 6 matching bases. The CDR3 has 14 residues. Trimming took off 3 bases at V and 1 base at J, with 10 bases between the two ends. Germline loops: CDR1 LNHDA, CDR2 SQIVND (reference sequence).

The J gene is TRBJ2-7, the V gene TRBV9, with 7 positions matching TRBD2. V shed 3 bases, J shed 0 bases, and the junction held 6 bases outside the gene matches. Germline V gene lookup returns CDR1 SGDLS and CDR2 YYNGEE. CDR3 length: 15 residues. The CDR3 DNA reads TGTGCCAGCAGCGCCACCGGGACTAACTCCTACGAGCAGTACTTC. It codes for CASSATGTNSYEQYF. The whole variable domain, filled in from reference TRBV9 and TRBJ2-7, reads DSGVTQTPKHLITATGQRVTLRCSPRSGDLSVYWYQQSLDQGLQFLIQYYNGEERAKGNILERFSAQQFPDLHSELNLSSLELGDSALYFCASSATGTNSYEQYFGPGTRLTVT.

The chain employs TRBV5-1 and TRBJ1-1; D gene uncertain. The CDR3 runs 13 residues. V was pared by 0 bases and J by 5 bases, with 8 bases between. Germline values: CDR1 SGHRS, CDR2 YFSETQ. The CDR3 is CASSLAEGTEAFF. CDR3 DNA: TGCGCCAGCAGCTTGGCGGAGGGAACTGAAGCTTTCTTT.

V is TRBV19 and J is TRBJ2-4; 10 nucleotides line up with TRBD2. The CDR3 consists of 15 residues. V was clipped by 4 bases and J by 7 bases; unmatched bases: 7. Germline-derived CDR1 and CDR2 are LNHDA and SQIVND (reference sequence). Written as DNA, the CDR3 is TGTGCCAGTAGTAGTCTGAGAGCGGGAGGGAACATTCAGTACTTC. Translated, it gives CASSSLRAGGNIQYF.

DNA for the CDR3: TGTGCCAGCAGCCGAGGACAGGGGGTGGTTCGTGAAAAACTGTTTTTT. Translating it yields CASSRGQGVVREKLFF. The chain links TRBV7-6 to TRBJ1-4; 10 nucleotides match TRBD1. The V gene's germline CDR1 is SGHVS and CDR2 FNYEAQ. The CDR3 consists of 16 residues. The junction had 10 bases not matched to a gene; V was cut back by 5 bases and J by 7 bases.

This chain links TRBV28 with TRBJ2-2; D is uncertain. The CDR3 contains 12 residues. Germline V gene sequence: CDR1 MDHEN, CDR2 SYDVKM. Between the trimmed V and J ends, which lost 10 bases and 6 bases, there was a span of 12 bases. The CDR3 loop is CATRLLPGELFF. CDR3 sequence (DNA): TGTGCCACCAGACTCTTACCCGGGGAGCTGTTTTTT.